At least ten counts were recorded for the clone carrying this TCR beta chain. RNA transcripts were the template for amplifying TCR beta CDR3 regions. First-round RT-PCR of the TCR CDR3 relied on the HTBI primer set. TCRdb re-analysed the multiplex PCR reads in MiXCR, keeping a single row per CDR3 protein. The sample gives about 610,000 distinct CDR3 sequences, 16% of which show up once; roughly 3.3% is in the top ten. The source of the sample is a study of T cells in Graves' hyperthyroidism and ophthalmopathy. As for the study in general: Peripheral blood was collected at initial diagnosis, before any treatment.

This receptor was taken from a woman in her thirties or forties with Graves' ophthalmopathy. Sequenced sample: blood.

CDR3 bases: TGTGCCAGCGGAACTAGCGTCTCCTACAATGAGCAGTTCTTC. Encoded protein: CASGTSVSYNEQFF. The gene calls are TRBV28 and TRBJ2-1; 7 bases align to TRBD2. CDR3 size: 14 residues. Unmatched junction bases numbered 4, after V lost 8 bases and J lost 0 bases. Germline-derived CDR1 and CDR2 are MDHEN and SYDVKM.